A single sample is the source of the 7 T cell receptor beta chains below, sequenced in a study of T cell responses to AZD1222 COVID-19 vaccine. TCRdb's table, derived via immunoSEQ multiplex PCR, lists solely in-frame clones and lacks some. The data contain approximately 67,000 clones, 89% of them singletons. Sequencing was performed on peripheral blood, taken 28 days after the second AZD1222 dose. Receptors originate from an adult who received the AZD1222 COVID-19 vaccine.

This chain links TRBV5-6 with TRBJ2-1; 10 bases are shared with TRBD1. The CDR3 loop spans 15 amino acids. V lost 4 bases, J lost 6 bases, and 7 bases stayed unmatched. Germline CDR1 and CDR2: SGHDT and YYEEEE. CDR3 amino acids: CASSPGTGAPNEQFF. The CDR3 nucleotides are TGTGCCAGCAGCCCCGGGACAGGGGCGCCCAATGAGCAGTTCTTC.

The chain carries TRBV24-1 and TRBJ1-5, with D unresolved. This CDR3 contains 14 residues. Germline V gene lookup returns CDR1 KGHDR and CDR2 SFDVKD. The ends were cut back, 3 bases at V and 0 bases at J, with 5 bases in the middle. The CDR3 sequence: CATSDSGSNQPQHF. For the CDR3, the DNA is TGTGCCACCAGTGATAGTGGTAGCAATCAGCCCCAGCATTTT.

V gene TRBV19 combines with J gene TRBJ2-7; 9 bases are shared with TRBD1. The CDR3 length is 14 residues. V was clipped by 6 bases and J by 2 bases; unmatched bases: 5. Per germline, CDR1 LNHDA and CDR2 SQIVND (reference sequence). The CDR3 DNA follows: TGTGCCAGTAGCTCACAGGGGGCAACCTACGAGCAGTACTTC. Protein product: CASSSQGATYEQYF. The full variable domain, its missing parts supplied by reference TRBV19 and TRBJ2-7, is DGGITQSPKYLFRKEGQNVTLSCEQNLNHDAMYWYRQDPGQGLRLIYYSQIVNDFQKGDIAEGYSVSREKKESFPLTVTSAQKNPTAFYLCASSSQGATYEQYFGPGTRLTVT.

V usage is TRBV5-1 and J usage is TRBJ2-1; D gene uncertain. The V and J ends lost 5 bases and 6 bases respectively, with 15 bases between them. The germline CDR1 and CDR2 sequences are SGHRS and YFSETQ. The CDR3 covers 14 residues. CDR3 nucleotide sequence: TGCGCCAGCAGTTCCGGTCCCGGGTCCAATGAGCAGTTCTTC. It translates to CASSSGPGSNEQFF. Using reference TRBV5-1 and TRBJ2-1 for the parts outside the CDR3, the full variable domain is KAGVTQTPRYLIKTRGQQVTLSCSPISGHRSVSWYQQTPGQGLQFLFEYFSETQRNKGNFPGRFSGRQFSNSRSEMNVSTLELGDSALYLCASSSGPGSNEQFFGPGTRLTVL.

The chain has TRBV29-1 and TRBJ2-2; 11 bases map to TRBD1. CDR1 is SQVTM, CDR2 ANQGSEA, per germline. The CDR3 contains 13 residues. V trimming: 7 bases; J trimming: 5 bases; junction bases outside the gene matches: 3. The CDR3 reads CSAGDRGTGELFF. The CDR3 nucleotides are TGCAGCGCCGGGGACAGGGGGACCGGGGAGCTGTTTTTT.

A single count supports this clone. Different DNA sequences within this sample yield the same CDR3. The rearrangement joins TRBV7-2 to TRBJ2-7, with 8 bases that match TRBD1. The CDR3 has 16 amino acids. In germline, CDR1 is SGHTA, CDR2 FQGNSA. With V trimmed by 1 base and J by 7 bases, 12 bases remained unmatched. CDR3 region: CASSLGAGTGLYEQYF. The CDR3 DNA is TGTGCCAGCAGCTTAGGGGCGGGGACAGGTCTTTATGAGCAGTACTTC.

This sequence joins TRBV4-2 and TRBJ2-7; the D gene is possibly TRBD2 (6 bases). CDR3 length: 18 amino acids. V gave up 0 bases and J gave up 3 bases, with 21 bases separating them. Germline CDR1 and CDR2: LGHNA and YNFKEQ. The CDR3 reads CASSQDNSGIWRDYEQYF. CDR3 nucleotides: TGTGCCAGCAGCCAAGATAACAGTGGAATCTGGCGGGACTACGAGCAGTACTTC.